This is a list of T cell receptor beta chains from one sample in a study of shared T cell receptors in the human thymus. Assay used: immunoSEQ multiplex PCR; TCRdb lists only in-frame clones, some missing. The sample gives about 660,000 clones, more than 75% of which show up once; about 0.01% is in the top ten. The sample was also reused in another study, on human thymus T cells.

The sequencing sample was made of thymocytes. The origin of the receptors is a boy in the first two years of life with a congenital heart defect. CDR3s include the opening cysteine and the closing phenylalanine or tryptophan. The order of the fields is V gene, clone size, J gene, D gene, CDR3 protein, CDR3 DNA. D genes are given only for firm matches. Size is stated for part of the rows, as once, few or many counts, or as a class when the clone is expanded.

>TRBV19|-|TRBJ2-3|TRBD2
CASRPGLTTDTQYF
TGTGCCAGTAGGCCGGGACTAACCACAGATACGCAGTATTTT
>TRBV6-5|-|TRBJ2-5|TRBD1
CASSYPDRGEQETQYF
TGTGCCAGCAGTTACCCGGACAGGGGTGAGCAAGAGACCCAGTACTTC
>TRBV5-4|-|TRBJ1-1|-
CASSTTDFTNTEAFF
TGTGCCAGCAGCACTACGGATTTTACGAACACTGAAGCTTTCTTT
>TRBV19|-|TRBJ1-2|-
CASAPCRGNNYGYTF
TGTGCCAGCGCCCCATGTAGGGGGAATAACTATGGCTACACCTTC
>TRBV28|-|TRBJ1-5|-
CASSSGLSNQPQHF
TGTGCCAGCAGTTCTGGACTGTCCAATCAGCCCCAGCATTTT
>TRBV21-1|-|TRBJ2-7|-
CASSKGRYYEQYF
TGTGCCAGCAGCAAAGGCCGCTACTACGAGCAGTACTTC
>TRBV27|-|TRBJ2-7|TRBD2
CASSFAYTTSGIEQYF
TGTGCCAGCAGTTTCGCTTACACGACTAGCGGGATTGAGCAGTACTTC
>TRBV6-5|-|TRBJ2-1|-
CASGAGGYNEQFF
TGTGCCAGCGGGGCAGGTGGCTACAATGAGCAGTTCTTC
>TRBV5-1|few|TRBJ2-7|-
CASSSRSSYEQYF
TGCGCCAGCAGCTCTAGGAGCTCCTACGAGCAGTACTTC
>TRBV29-1|-|TRBJ2-1|TRBD2
CSARLATIPNEQFF
TGCAGCGCTAGACTAGCGACCATTCCCAATGAGCAGTTCTTC
>TRBV4-1|-|TRBJ2-1|TRBD2
CASSLPSGGNNEQFF
TGCGCCAGCAGCCTCCCCTCGGGGGGGAACAATGAGCAGTTCTTC
>TRBV4-1|-|TRBJ1-1|TRBD1
CASSPHQQGVDTEAFF
TGCGCCAGCAGCCCACACCAACAGGGGGTAGACACTGAAGCTTTCTTT
>TRBV21-1|-|TRBJ2-7|-
CASRLLAGEGLEQYF
TGTGCCAGCAGATTACTAGCGGGAGAGGGGCTCGAGCAGTACTTC
>TRBV12-2|-|TRBJ2-7|-
CARTDGSGASYEQYF
TGTGCAAGGACGGACGGGAGCGGGGCCTCCTACGAGCAGTACTTC
>TRBV15|-|TRBJ1-5|TRBD1
CATSNRQGDQPQHF
TGTGCCACCAGCAATCGACAGGGGGACCAGCCCCAGCATTTT
>TRBV7-2|-|TRBJ2-1|TRBD2
CASSASGSSYNEQFF
TGTGCCAGCAGCGCTAGCGGGAGCTCCTACAATGAGCAGTTCTTC
>TRBV4-2|-|TRBJ2-1|TRBD2
CASSLGLAGGSSYNEQFF
TGTGCCAGCAGCCTCGGACTAGCGGGAGGGAGCTCCTACAATGAGCAGTTCTTC
>TRBV2|-|TRBJ2-5|TRBD1
CASSEADRLQTQYF
TGTGCCAGCAGTGAAGCGGACAGGCTCCAGACCCAGTACTTC
>TRBV30|-|TRBJ2-7|-
CAWSLRQENCDEQYF
TGTGCCTGGAGTCTCCGACAGGAGAATTGTGACGAGCAGTACTTC
>TRBV10-3|-|TRBJ2-3|TRBD1
CAISNGTGTSTDTQYF
TGTGCCATCAGTAACGGGACAGGGACAAGCACAGATACGCAGTATTTT
>TRBV2|-|TRBJ1-5|-
CASSLGLGNQPQHF
TGTGCCAGCAGCTTGGGACTTGGGAATCAGCCCCAGCATTTT
>TRBV19|-|TRBJ2-2|TRBD1
CASSTGDSTGELFF
TGTGCCAGTAGTACCGGGGACAGCACCGGGGAGCTGTTTTTT
>TRBV11-2|-|TRBJ2-2|TRBD2
CASSKGLAGTGELFF
TGTGCCAGCTCCAAAGGACTAGCGGGCACCGGGGAGCTGTTTTTT
>TRBV19|-|TRBJ2-5|TRBD2
CASSPRGEAGVGETQYF
TGTGCCAGTAGTCCTCGGGGTGAGGCGGGAGTTGGGGAGACCCAGTACTTC
>TRBV5-4|-|TRBJ2-5|TRBD1
CASSPGRDRYQETQYF
TGTGCCAGCAGCCCCGGGCGGGACAGGTACCAAGAGACCCAGTACTTC
>TRBV15|-|TRBJ2-4|-
CATSKGPPSWELGIQYF
TGTGCCACCAGCAAAGGGCCTCCTAGCTGGGAGCTTGGCATTCAGTACTTC
>TRBV29-1|-|TRBJ1-5|TRBD1
CSVGDRGNQPQHF
TGCAGCGTTGGGGACAGGGGCAATCAGCCCCAGCATTTT
>TRBV4-2|-|TRBJ2-7|TRBD2
CASSQAGLTSGSEQYF
TGTGCCAGCAGCCAAGCTGGGTTAACTAGCGGGAGCGAGCAGTACTTC
>TRBV19|-|TRBJ1-5|-
CASSTLSRENQPQHF
TGTGCCAGTAGTACCCTTTCGCGGGAGAATCAGCCCCAGCATTTT
>TRBV18|once|TRBJ2-5|-
CASSPCLQETQYF
TGTGCCAGCTCACCGTGTCTCCAAGAGACCCAGTACTTC
>TRBV10-3|-|TRBJ2-3|TRBD2
CAISEQRDPATDTQYF
TGTGCCATCAGTGAGCAGCGGGACCCGGCCACAGATACGCAGTATTTT
>TRBV5-6|few|TRBJ1-1|-
CASSLDSGGLEAFF
TGTGCCAGCAGCTTGGATTCCGGGGGGCTTGAAGCTTTCTTT
>TRBV2|-|TRBJ2-7|TRBD1
CASSRPGQGYEQYF
TGTGCCAGCAGCCGTCCGGGACAGGGCTACGAGCAGTACTTC
>TRBV7-2|-|TRBJ2-6|TRBD1
CASSPPGQPSGANVLTF
TGTGCCAGCAGCCCGCCGGGACAGCCCTCTGGGGCCAACGTCCTGACTTTC
>TRBV2|-|TRBJ1-2|-
CASSQPLRGEDYGYTF
TGTGCCAGCAGTCAACCCCTGCGAGGGGAGGACTATGGCTACACCTTC
>TRBV6-9|-|TRBJ2-7|-
CASSGGCPGQYF
TGTGCCAGCAGTGGGGGGTGCCCTGGGCAGTACTTC
>TRBV5-4|-|TRBJ2-2|-
CASSFHPGELFF
TGTGCCAGCAGCTTCCATCCCGGGGAGCTGTTTTTT
>TRBV5-6|-|TRBJ2-5|-
CASSIDRRTQGSETQYF
TGTGCCAGCAGCATCGACCGAAGGACCCAGGGGTCGGAGACCCAGTACTTC
>TRBV5-1|-|TRBJ1-2|TRBD1
CASWRGTGGPLGYGYTF
TGCGCCAGCTGGAGGGGGACAGGGGGCCCCCTAGGGTATGGCTACACCTTC
>TRBV7-6|-|TRBJ1-5|TRBD1
CASSLTGAGQNMWPQHF
TGTGCCAGCAGCTTAACCGGTGCGGGACAGAATATGTGGCCCCAGCATTTT
>TRBV28|few|TRBJ2-3|TRBD2
CASSCPGTSRGEDTQYF
TGTGCCAGCAGCTGCCCCGGGACTAGCCGAGGGGAAGATACGCAGTATTTT
>TRBV21-1|once|TRBJ2-5|-
CASSKEGGQGAETQYF
TGTGCCAGCAGCAAAGAGGGGGGACAGGGGGCAGAGACCCAGTACTTC
>TRBV5-6|-|TRBJ2-7|TRBD2
CASSWRTSGRPSSYEQYF
TGTGCCAGCAGCTGGAGGACTAGCGGGAGGCCTAGCTCCTACGAGCAGTACTTC
>TRBV28|-|TRBJ2-5|-
CASSSSSLPKETQYF
TGTGCCAGCAGTTCCTCTAGCCTTCCAAAAGAGACCCAGTACTTC
>TRBV13|once|TRBJ1-2|-
CASSFRDGYTF
TGTGCCAGCAGCTTCCGGGATGGCTACACCTTC
>TRBV28|-|TRBJ1-5|TRBD1
CASSPLQTGVNQPQHF
TGTGCCAGCAGTCCCCTGCAAACAGGGGTCAATCAGCCCCAGCATTTT
>TRBV10-3|few|TRBJ2-7|-
CATRGDEQYF
TGTGCCACGCGCGGGGACGAGCAGTACTTC
>TRBV6-1|-|TRBJ2-5|-
CASSGRPPRETQYF
TGTGCCAGCAGTGGGCGACCTCCGAGGGAGACCCAGTACTTC
>TRBV30|-|TRBJ2-7|-
CAWAVGGHLYEQYF
TGTGCCTGGGCGGTGGGAGGACACTTATACGAGCAGTACTTC